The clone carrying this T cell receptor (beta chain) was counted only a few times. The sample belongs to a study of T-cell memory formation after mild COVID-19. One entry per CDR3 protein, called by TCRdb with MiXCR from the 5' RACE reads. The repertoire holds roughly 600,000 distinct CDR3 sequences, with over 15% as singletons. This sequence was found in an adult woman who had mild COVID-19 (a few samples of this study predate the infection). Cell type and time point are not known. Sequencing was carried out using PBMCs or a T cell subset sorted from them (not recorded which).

The CDR3 protein is CASHGGTSYNEQFF. CDR3 nucleotides: TGTGCCAGTCACGGGGGAACCTCATACAATGAGCAGTTCTTC. This sequence joins TRBV19 and TRBJ2-1; D may be TRBD2 (6 bases). The V gene lost 8 bases and the J gene lost 4 bases, with 15 bases spanning the gap. Germline CDR1 and CDR2: LNHDA and SQIVND (reference sequence). This CDR3 is 14 amino acids long.